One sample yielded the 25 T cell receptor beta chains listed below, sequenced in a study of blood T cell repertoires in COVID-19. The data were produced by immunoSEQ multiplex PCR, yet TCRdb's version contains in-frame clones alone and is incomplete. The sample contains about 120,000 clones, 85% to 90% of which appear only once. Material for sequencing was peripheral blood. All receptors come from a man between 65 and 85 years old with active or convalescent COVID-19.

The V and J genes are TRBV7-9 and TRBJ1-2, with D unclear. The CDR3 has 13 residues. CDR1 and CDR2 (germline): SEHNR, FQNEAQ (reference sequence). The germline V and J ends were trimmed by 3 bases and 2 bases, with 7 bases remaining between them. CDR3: CASSLNNNYGYTF. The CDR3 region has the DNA TGTGCCAGCAGCTTGAACAACAACTATGGCTACACCTTC.

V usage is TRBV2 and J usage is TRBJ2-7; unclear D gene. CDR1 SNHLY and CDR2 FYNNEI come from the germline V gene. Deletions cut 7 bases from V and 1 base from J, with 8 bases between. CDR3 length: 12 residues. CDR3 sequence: CASKAQSYEQYF. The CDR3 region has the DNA TGTGCCAGCAAAGCGCAATCCTACGAGCAGTACTTC.

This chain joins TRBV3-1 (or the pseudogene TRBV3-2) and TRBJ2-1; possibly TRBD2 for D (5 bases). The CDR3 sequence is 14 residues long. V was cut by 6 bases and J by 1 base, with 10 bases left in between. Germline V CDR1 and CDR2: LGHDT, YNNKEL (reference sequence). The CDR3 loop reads CASRGEGSYNEQFF. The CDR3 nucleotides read TGTGCCAGCAGAGGAGAGGGATCCTACAATGAGCAGTTCTTC.

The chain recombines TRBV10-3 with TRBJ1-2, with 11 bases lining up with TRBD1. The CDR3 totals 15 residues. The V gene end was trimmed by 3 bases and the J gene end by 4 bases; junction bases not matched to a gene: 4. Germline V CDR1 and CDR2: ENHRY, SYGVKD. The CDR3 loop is CAISEGTGGIYGYTF. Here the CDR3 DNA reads TGTGCCATCAGTGAAGGGACAGGGGGTATCTATGGCTACACCTTC.

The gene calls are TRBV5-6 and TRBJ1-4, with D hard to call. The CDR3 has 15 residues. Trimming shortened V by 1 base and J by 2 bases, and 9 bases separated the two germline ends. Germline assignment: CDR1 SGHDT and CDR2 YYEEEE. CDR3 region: CASSLYTATNEKLFF. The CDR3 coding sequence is TGTGCCAGCAGCTTGTATACAGCCACTAATGAAAAACTGTTTTTT.

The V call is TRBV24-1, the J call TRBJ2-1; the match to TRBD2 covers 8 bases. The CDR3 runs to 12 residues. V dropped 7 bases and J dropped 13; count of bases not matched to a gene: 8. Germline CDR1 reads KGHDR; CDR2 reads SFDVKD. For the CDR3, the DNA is TGTGCCACCAGGGACCGGGCGGGAGGTCAGTTCTTC. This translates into CATRDRAGGQFF.

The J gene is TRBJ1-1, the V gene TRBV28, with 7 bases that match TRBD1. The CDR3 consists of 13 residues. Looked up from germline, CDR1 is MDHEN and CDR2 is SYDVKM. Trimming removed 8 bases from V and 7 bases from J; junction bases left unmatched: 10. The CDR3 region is CASLGDRPNEAFF. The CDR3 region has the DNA TGTGCCAGCTTGGGGGACAGACCTAATGAAGCTTTCTTT.

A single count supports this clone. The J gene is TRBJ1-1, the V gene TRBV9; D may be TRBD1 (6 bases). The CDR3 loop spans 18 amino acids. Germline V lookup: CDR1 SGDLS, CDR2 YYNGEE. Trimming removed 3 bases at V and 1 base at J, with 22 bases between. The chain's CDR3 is CASSAPMDGQRPNTEAFF. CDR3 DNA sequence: TGTGCCAGCAGCGCTCCAATGGACGGACAGAGACCGAACACTGAAGCTTTCTTT.

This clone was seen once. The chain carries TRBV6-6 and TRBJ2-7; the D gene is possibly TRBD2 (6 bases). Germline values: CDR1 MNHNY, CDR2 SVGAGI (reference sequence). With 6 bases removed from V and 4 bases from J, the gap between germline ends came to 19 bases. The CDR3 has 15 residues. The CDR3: CASSWGSGVPYEQYF. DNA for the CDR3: TGTGCCAGCAGCTGGGGTAGCGGAGTCCCTTACGAGCAGTACTTC.

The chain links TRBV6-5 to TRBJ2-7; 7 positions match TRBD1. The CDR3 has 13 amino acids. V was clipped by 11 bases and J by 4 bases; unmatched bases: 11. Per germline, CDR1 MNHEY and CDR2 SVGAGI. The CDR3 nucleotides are TGTGCCCCCGTGGGGACAGTGAATTACGAGCAGTACTTC. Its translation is CAPVGTVNYEQYF.

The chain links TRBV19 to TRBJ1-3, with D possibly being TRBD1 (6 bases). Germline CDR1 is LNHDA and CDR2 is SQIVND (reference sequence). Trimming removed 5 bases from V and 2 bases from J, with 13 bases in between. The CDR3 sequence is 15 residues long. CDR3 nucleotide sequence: TGTGCCAGTAGTCTTCAGGGGTATGCTGGAAACACCATATATTTT. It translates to CASSLQGYAGNTIYF.

CDR3 nucleotides: TGCGCCAGCAGCGAAAGGAGGTCCGCGGTGGCGAATTCACCCCTCCACTTT. The encoded protein is CASSERRSAVANSPLHF. The genes are TRBV4-1 and TRBJ1-6; D is undetermined. Germline V gene sequence: CDR1 MGHRA, CDR2 YSYEKL. The CDR3 is made up of 17 amino acids. V shed 5 bases and J shed 7 bases, with 21 bases lying between them.

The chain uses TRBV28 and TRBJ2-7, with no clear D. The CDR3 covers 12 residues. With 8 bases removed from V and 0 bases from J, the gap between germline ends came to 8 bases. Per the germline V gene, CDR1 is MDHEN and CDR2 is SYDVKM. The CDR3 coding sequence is TGTGCCAGCGCCAGTTTCTCCTACGAGCAGTACTTC. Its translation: CASASFSYEQYF.

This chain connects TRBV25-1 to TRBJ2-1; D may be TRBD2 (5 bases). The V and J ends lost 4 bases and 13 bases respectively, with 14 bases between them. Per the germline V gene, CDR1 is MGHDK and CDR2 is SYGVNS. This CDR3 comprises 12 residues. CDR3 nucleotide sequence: TGTGCCAGCAGTGGATATACTAGTTTTCAGTTCTTC. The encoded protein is CASSGYTSFQFF.

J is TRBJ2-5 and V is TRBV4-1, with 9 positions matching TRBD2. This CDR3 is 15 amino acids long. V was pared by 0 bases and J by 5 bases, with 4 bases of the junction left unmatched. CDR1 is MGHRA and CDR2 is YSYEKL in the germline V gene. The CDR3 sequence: CASSQELAGRETQYF. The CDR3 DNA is TGCGCCAGCAGCCAAGAGCTAGCGGGACGGGAGACCCAGTACTTC.

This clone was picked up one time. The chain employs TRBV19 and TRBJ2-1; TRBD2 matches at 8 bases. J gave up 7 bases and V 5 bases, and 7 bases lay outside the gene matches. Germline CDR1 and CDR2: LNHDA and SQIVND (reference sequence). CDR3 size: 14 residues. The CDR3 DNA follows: TGTGCCAGTAGTTGGATCGGCGGGAGGAATGAGCAGTTCTTC. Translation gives CASSWIGGRNEQFF. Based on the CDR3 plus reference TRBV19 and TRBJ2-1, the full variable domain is DGGITQSPKYLFRKEGQNVTLSCEQNLNHDAMYWYRQDPGQGLRLIYYSQIVNDFQKGDIAEGYSVSREKKESFPLTVTSAQKNPTAFYLCASSWIGGRNEQFFGPGTRLTVL.

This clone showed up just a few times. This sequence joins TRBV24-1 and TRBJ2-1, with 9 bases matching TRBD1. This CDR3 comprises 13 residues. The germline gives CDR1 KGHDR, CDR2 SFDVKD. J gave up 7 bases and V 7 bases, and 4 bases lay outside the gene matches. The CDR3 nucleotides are TGTGCCACCAGCGCACAGGGGGCAAATGAGCAGTTCTTC. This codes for CATSAQGANEQFF.

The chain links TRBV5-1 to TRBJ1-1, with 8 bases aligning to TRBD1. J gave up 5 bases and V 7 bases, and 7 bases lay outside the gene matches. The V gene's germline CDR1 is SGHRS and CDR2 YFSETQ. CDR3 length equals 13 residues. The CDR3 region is CASGTGGITEAFF. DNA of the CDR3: TGCGCCAGCGGCACAGGGGGTATAACTGAAGCTTTCTTT.

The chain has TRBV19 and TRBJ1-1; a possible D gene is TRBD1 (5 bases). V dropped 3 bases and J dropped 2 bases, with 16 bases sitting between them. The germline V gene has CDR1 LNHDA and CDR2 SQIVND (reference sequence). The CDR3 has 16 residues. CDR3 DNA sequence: TGTGCCAGTAGTATCCCAACCGGGGGAAGCAACACTGAAGCTTTCTTT. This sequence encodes CASSIPTGGSNTEAFF.

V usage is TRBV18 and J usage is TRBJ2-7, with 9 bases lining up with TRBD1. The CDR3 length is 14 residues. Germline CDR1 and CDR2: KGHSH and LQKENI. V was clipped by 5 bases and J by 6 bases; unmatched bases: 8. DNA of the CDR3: TGTGCCAGCTCAAACCGTACAGGGGGCGCCGAGCAGTACTTC. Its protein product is CASSNRTGGAEQYF.

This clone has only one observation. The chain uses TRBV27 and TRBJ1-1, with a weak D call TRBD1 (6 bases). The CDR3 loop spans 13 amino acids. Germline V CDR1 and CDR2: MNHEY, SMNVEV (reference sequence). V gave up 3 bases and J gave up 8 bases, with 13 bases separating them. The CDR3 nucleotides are TGTGCCAGCAGTTTCCTGGGGGGGCGGGAAGCTTTCTTT. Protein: CASSFLGGREAFF.

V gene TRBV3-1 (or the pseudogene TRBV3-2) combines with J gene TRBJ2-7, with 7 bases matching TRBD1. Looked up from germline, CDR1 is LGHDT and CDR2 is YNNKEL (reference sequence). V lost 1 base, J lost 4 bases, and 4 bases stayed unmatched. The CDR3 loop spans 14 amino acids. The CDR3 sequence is CASSQVGQIYEQYF. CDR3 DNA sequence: TGTGCCAGCAGCCAAGTGGGACAGATTTACGAGCAGTACTTC.

The CDR3 sequence: CASASPVGTDTQYF. In DNA form, the CDR3 reads TGTGCCAGCGCCTCCCCGGTCGGCACAGATACGCAGTATTTT. J is TRBJ2-3 and V is TRBV9; no definite D call. Germline V gives CDR1 SGDLS, CDR2 YYNGEE. This CDR3 comprises 14 residues. V was pared by 7 bases and J by 1 base, with 13 bases between.

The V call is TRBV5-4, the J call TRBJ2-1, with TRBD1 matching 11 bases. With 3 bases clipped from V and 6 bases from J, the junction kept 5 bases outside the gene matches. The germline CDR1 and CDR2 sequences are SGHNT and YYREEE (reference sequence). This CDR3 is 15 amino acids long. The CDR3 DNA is TGTGCCAGCAGCTCGACGGGACAGGGGGGCAATGAGCAGTTCTTC. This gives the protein CASSSTGQGGNEQFF. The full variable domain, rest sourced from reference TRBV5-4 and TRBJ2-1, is ETGVTQSPTHLIKTRGQQVTLRCSSQSGHNTVSWYQQALGQGPQFIFQYYREEENGRGNFPPRFSGLQFPNYSSELNVNALELDDSALYLCASSSTGQGGNEQFFGPGTRLTVL.

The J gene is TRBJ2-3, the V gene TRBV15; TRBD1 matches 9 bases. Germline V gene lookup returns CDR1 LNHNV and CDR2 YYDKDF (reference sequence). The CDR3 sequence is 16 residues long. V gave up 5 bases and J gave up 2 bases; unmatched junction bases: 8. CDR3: CATSPRTGAYTDTQYF. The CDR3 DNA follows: TGTGCCACCAGCCCACGGACAGGGGCCTACACAGATACGCAGTATTTT.